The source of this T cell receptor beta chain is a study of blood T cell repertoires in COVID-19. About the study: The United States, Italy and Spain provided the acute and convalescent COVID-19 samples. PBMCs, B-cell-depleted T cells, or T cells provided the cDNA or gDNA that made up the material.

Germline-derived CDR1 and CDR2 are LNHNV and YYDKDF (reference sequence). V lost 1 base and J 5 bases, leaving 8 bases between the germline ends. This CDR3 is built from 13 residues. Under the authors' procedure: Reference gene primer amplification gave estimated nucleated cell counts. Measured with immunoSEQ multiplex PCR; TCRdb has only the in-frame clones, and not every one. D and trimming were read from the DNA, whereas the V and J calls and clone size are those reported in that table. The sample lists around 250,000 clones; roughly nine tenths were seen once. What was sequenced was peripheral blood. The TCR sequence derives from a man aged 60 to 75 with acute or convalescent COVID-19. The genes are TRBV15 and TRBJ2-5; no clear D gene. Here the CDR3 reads CATSRVSKETQYF. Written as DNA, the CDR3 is TGTGCCACCAGCAGAGTGAGTAAGGAGACCCAGTACTTC.